This T cell receptor beta chain was identified in a study of blood T cell repertoires in COVID-19. Original methodology: Reference gene primer amplification in the assay estimated nucleated cell counts. Libraries were prepared by immunoSEQ multiplex PCR; TCRdb keeps only in-frame clonotypes and omits some of them. V and J calls and clone size follow that table, whereas D and trimming were derived from the DNA. The table records about 98,000 clones, 86% of them present only once. Germline V gives CDR1 DFQATT, CDR2 SNEGSKA (reference sequence). V dropped 4 bases and J dropped 4 bases, with 10 bases sitting between them. CDR3 length: 13 amino acids.

Sequences were obtained from peripheral blood. The chain uses TRBV20-1 and TRBJ1-4, with a possible D match to TRBD1 (5 bases). This TCR was recovered from a man in his fifties with acute or convalescent COVID-19. Here the CDR3 DNA reads TGCAGTGCTATTGACAGTCGTAATGAAAAACTGTTTTTT. It codes for CSAIDSRNEKLFF.